This T cell receptor (beta chain) is from a study of T cell responses to AZD1222 COVID-19 vaccine. Study-level results: Regions 160-218 and 743-854 held dominance among vaccine-associated CD4 TCRs, which spanned spike. Close to half of spike-specific TCRs reportedly recognize unmutated variant regions. At baseline, just a handful of AZD1222 recipients tested seropositive.

This clone has only one observation. What it binds is unknown. The data were produced by immunoSEQ multiplex PCR, yet TCRdb's version contains in-frame clones alone and is incomplete. Of about 150,000 clones in the sample, 85% to 95% were seen once. This specimen consisted of peripheral blood, obtained on day 0 of AZD1222 vaccination. This sequence originates from an adult in good health.

This CDR3 is CASSLAGGVGTNEKLFF. The CDR3, as DNA: TGTGCCAGCAGCTTAGCCGGGGGAGTGGGAACTAATGAAAAACTGTTTTTT. The chain is built from TRBV7-8 and TRBJ1-4; TRBD1 is a possible D gene (5 bases). Germline V gives CDR1 SGHVS, CDR2 FQNEAQ. The CDR3 contains 17 residues. The V end was cut by 0 bases, the J end by 1 base, with 12 bases between.